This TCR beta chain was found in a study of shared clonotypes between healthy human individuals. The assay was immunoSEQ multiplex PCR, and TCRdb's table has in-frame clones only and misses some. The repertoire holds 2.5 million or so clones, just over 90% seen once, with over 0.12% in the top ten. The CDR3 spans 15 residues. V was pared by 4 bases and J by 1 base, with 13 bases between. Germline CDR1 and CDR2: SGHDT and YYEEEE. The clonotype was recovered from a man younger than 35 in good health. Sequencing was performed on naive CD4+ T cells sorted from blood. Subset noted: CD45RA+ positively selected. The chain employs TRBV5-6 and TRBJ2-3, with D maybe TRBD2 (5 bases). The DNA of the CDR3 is TGTGCCAGCAGCCGCATCAGGACTGGCACAGATACGCAGTATTTT. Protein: CASSRIRTGTDTQYF.